This T cell receptor (beta chain) appears in the sequencing data of a study of T-cell reconstitution after alpha-beta-depleted transplantation in children. Study outcomes and limitations: Some patients' high day-60 TCRbeta diversity was traced to surviving recipient T cells and thymic progenitors. About two months after transplant, alpha-beta T cells reportedly came from several hundred expanded graft clones. Counts and diversity of T cells one year after transplant came mostly from newly produced T cells.

It was with unique molecular identifiers that the TCRbeta library was prepared. TCRdb redid the calling of the PCR reads with MiXCR, one entry per CDR3 protein. Altogether approximately 6,200 distinct CDR3 sequences are present, over 12% being singletons, with the ten largest covering approximately 5.9%. By sample fraction, this clonotype is medium-sized. Its antigen is undetermined. CDR3 size: 14 residues. Germline-derived CDR1 and CDR2 are SGHTA and FQGNSA. V was cut by 7 bases and J by 4 bases, with 13 bases left in between. This chain uses TRBV7-2 with TRBJ2-2, with D perhaps matching TRBD2 (7 bases). The source material was PBMCs, sampled before TCRalphabeta/CD19-depleted stem cell transplant. This TCR derives from a boy aged 5-17 years with acute lymphoblastic leukemia, due to receive a stem cell transplant. The CDR3 reads CASTFGGATGELFF. Written as DNA, the CDR3 is TGTGCCAGCACCTTTGGGGGGGCCACCGGGGAGCTGTTTTTT. The full variable domain, completed using reference TRBV7-2 and TRBJ2-2, is GAGVSQSPSNKVTEKGKDVELRCDPISGHTALYWYRQSLGQGLEFLIYFQGNSAPDKSGLPSDRFSAERTGGSVSTLTIQRTQQEDSAVYLCASTFGGATGELFFGEGSRLTVL.